This T cell receptor beta chain was observed in a study of graft-versus-host responses after intestinal transplantation. Study-level points and caveats: After transplant, early declines in HvG clones were associated with peak levels of circulating GvH clones. Within allografts, high graft-versus-host to host-versus-graft clonal ratios were seen among patients with graft-donor T cell macrochimerism.

The assay was immunoSEQ multiplex PCR, and TCRdb's table has in-frame clones only and misses some. The sample carries about 110,000 clones, around 95% recorded once. Details on this clone: The antigen is undetermined.

This CDR3 comprises 13 residues. The V end was cut by 6 bases, the J end by 3 bases, with 11 bases between. CDR1 and CDR2 from the germline V gene are SNHLY and FYNNEI. Sequencing used unstimulated CD8+ T cells sorted from spleen or lymph node cells, obtained before intestinal transplant. The rearrangement links TRBV2 to TRBJ1-1, with D tentatively TRBD1 (5 bases). This TCR was recovered from a human donor who received an intestinal transplant. This CDR3 is CASRSWGYTEAFF. The CDR3, as DNA: TGTGCCAGCAGGTCGTGGGGGTACACTGAAGCTTTCTTT.